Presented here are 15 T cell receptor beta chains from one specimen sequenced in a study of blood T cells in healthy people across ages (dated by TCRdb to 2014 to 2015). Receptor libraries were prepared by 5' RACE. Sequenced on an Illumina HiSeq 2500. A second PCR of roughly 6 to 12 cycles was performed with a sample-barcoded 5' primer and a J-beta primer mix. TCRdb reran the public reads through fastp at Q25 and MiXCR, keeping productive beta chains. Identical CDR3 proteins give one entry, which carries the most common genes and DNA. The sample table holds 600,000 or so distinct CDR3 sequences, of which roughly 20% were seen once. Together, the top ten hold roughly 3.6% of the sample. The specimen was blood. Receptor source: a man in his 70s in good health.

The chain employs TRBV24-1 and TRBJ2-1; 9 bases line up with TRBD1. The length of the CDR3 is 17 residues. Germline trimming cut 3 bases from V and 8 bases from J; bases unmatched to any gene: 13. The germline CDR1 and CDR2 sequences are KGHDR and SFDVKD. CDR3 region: CATSDPHVGTGLYEQFF. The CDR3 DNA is TGTGCCACCAGTGATCCACACGTCGGGACAGGGCTTTATGAGCAGTTCTTC.

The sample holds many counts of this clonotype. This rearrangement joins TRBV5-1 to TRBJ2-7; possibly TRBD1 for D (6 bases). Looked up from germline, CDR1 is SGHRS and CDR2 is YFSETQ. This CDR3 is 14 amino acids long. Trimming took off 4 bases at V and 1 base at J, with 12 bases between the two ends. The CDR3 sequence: CASSDKTGSYEQYF. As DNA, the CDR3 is TGCGCCAGCAGCGACAAGACAGGTTCCTACGAGCAGTACTTC.

In nucleotides, the CDR3 is TGTGCCAGCAGCCAACGGACTAGCGGACTTGAGACCCAGTACTTC. This codes for CASSQRTSGLETQYF. The chain recombines TRBV3-1 with TRBJ2-5, with TRBD2 matching over 10 bases. CDR1 and CDR2 from the germline V gene are LGHDT and YNNKEL (reference sequence). V lost 2 bases to trimming and J lost 5 bases; unmatched junction nucleotides: 5. CDR3 length: 15 amino acids.

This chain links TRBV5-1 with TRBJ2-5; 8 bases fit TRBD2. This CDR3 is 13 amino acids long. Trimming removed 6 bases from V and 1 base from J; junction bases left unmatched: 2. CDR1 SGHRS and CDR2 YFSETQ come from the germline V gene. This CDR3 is CASNAGGQETQYF. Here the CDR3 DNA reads TGCGCCAGCAATGCGGGAGGCCAAGAGACCCAGTACTTC.

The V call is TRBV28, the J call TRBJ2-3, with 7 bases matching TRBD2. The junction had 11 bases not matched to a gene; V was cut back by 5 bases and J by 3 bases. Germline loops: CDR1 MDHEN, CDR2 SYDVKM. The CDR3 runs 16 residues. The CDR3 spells CASSPKRGRRTDTQYF. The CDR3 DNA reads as TGTGCCAGCAGTCCCAAGCGCGGGAGAAGGACAGATACGCAGTATTTT.

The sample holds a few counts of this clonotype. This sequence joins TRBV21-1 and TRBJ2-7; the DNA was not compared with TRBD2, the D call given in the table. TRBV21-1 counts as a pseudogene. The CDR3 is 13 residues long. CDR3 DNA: TGTGCCAGCTCGACCGGGACTACGGACGAGCAGTACTTC. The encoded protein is CASSTGTTDEQYF.

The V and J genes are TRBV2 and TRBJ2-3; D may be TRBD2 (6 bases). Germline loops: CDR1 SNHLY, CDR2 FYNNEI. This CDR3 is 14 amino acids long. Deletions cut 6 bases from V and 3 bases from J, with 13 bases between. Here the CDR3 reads CASRPTSLTDTQYF. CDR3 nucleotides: TGTGCCAGCAGGCCGACTAGTCTAACAGATACGCAGTATTTT.

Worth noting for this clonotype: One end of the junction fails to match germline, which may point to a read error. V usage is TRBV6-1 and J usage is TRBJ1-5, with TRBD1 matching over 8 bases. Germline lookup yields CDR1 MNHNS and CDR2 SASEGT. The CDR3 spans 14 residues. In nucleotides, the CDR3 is TGTGCCAGTAGTGAGGGACAGGTGGTTCAGCCCCAGCATTTT. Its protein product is CASSEGQVVQPQHF.

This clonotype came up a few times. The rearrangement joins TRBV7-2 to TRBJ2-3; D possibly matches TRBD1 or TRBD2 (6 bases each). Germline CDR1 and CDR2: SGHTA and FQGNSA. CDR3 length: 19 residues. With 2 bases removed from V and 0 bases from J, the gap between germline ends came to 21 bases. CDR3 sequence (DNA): TGTGCCAGCAGCTTATCAGGGGCGCGAAGGCGGGGAAGCACAGATACGCAGTATTTT. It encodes CASSLSGARRRGSTDTQYF.

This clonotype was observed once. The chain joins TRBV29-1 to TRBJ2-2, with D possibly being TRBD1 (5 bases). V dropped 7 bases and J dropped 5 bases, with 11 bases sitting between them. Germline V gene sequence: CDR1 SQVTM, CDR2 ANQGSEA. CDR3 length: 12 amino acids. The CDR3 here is CSARAATGELFF. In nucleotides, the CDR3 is TGCAGCGCCAGGGCTGCGACCGGGGAGCTGTTTTTT.

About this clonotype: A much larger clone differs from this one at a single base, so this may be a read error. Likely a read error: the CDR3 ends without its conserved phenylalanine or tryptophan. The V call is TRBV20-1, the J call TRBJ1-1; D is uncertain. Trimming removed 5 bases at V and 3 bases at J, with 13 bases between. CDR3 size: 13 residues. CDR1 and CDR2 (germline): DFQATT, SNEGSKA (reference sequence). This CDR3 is CSARKTGYTEAFL. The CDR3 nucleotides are TGCAGTGCTCGCAAGACGGGCTACACTGAAGCTTTCCTT.

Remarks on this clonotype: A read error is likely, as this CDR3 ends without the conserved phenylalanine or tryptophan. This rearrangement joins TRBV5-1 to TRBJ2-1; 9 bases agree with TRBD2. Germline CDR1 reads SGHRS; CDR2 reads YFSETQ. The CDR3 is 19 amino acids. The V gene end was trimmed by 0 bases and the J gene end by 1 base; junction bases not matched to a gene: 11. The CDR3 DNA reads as TGCGCCAGCAGCTTGGCCGGGGTTGGCGGGAGGGGGTCCTACAATGAGCAGTTCCTC. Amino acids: CASSLAGVGGRGSYNEQFL.

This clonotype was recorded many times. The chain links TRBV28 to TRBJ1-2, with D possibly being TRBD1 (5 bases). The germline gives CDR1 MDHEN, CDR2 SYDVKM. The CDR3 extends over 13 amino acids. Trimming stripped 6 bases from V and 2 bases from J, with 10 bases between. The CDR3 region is CASSRDGNYGYTF. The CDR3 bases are TGTGCCAGCAGCCGGGACGGAAACTATGGCTACACCTTC.

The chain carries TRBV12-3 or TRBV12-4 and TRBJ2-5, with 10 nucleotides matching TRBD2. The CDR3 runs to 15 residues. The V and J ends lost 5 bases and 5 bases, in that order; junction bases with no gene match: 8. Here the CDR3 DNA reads TGTGCCAGCAGTCCGTGGACTAGCGGTAGGGAGACCCAGTACTTC. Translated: CASSPWTSGRETQYF.

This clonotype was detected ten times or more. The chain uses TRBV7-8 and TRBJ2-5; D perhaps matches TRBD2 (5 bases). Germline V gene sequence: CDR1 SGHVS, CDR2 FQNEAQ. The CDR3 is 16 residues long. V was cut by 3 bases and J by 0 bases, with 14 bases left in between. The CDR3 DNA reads TGTGCCAGCAGCTTGGTGGCGGAGCGGTACCAAGAGACCCAGTACTTC. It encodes CASSLVAERYQETQYF.